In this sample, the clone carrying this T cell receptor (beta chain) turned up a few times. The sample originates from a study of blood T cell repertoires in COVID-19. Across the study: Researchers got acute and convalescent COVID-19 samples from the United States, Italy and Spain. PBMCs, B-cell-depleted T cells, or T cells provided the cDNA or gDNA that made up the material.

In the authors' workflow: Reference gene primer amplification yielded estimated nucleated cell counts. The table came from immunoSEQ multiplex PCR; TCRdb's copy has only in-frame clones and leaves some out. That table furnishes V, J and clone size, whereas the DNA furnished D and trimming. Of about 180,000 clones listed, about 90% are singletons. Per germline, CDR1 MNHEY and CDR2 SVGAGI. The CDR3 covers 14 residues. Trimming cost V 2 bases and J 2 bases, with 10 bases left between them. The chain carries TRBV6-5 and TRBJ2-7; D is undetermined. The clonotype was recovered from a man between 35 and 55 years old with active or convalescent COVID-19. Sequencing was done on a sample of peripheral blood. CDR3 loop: CASSYGQRTYEQYF. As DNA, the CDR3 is TGTGCCAGCAGTTACGGCCAGAGGACCTACGAGCAGTACTTC.